What follows are 14 T cell receptor beta chains derived from one specimen sequenced in a study of STAT5B mutations in CD4+ large granular lymphocyte leukemia (dated by TCRdb to about 2022). Library preparation used the immunoSEQ multiplex PCR assay. TCRdb provides this immuneACCESS table in a form limited to in-frame rearrangements. Some clones are lacking; in checked studies, under half of them reflect an unresolved V gene, and why the rest are absent is not known. Across this sample there are some 34,000 clones, with approximately 82% seen only once. Roughly 7% of the sample is held by the ten biggest clonotypes. The source material was CD4+ T cells from blood buffy coats. Receptors originate from a human donor in good health.

The V and J genes are TRBV28 and TRBJ2-7; D is uncertain. The V gene's germline CDR1 is MDHEN and CDR2 SYDVKM. The CDR3 covers 14 residues. V dropped 3 bases and J dropped 6 bases, with 15 bases sitting between them. The chain's CDR3 is CASSLDGLGTEQYF. As DNA, the CDR3 is TGTGCCAGCAGTTTGGATGGGCTGGGAACCGAGCAGTACTTC.

J is TRBJ2-7 and V is TRBV2, with TRBD1 matching over 7 bases. The CDR3 sequence is 14 residues long. The V and J ends lost 6 bases and 3 bases, in that order; junction bases with no gene match: 8. Germline V gives CDR1 SNHLY, CDR2 FYNNEI. Written as DNA, the CDR3 is TGTGCCAGCAGGGGGGCAGGGGGTCTCTACGAGCAGTACTTC. Its protein product is CASRGAGGLYEQYF.

V gene TRBV2 combines with J gene TRBJ2-7; 7 nucleotides line up with TRBD2. V lost 8 bases, J lost 2 bases, and 12 bases stayed unmatched. The length of the CDR3 is 15 residues. Per germline, CDR1 SNHLY and CDR2 FYNNEI. CDR3 sequence reads: CASSAGLTTTYEQYF. In DNA form, the CDR3 reads TGTGCCAGCTCCGCGGGACTAACAACAACCTACGAGCAGTACTTC.

The table lists this clone with a count of one. This chain joins TRBV9 and TRBJ2-7; tentative D call: TRBD1 (6 bases). The CDR3 runs 15 residues. CDR1 and CDR2 from the germline V gene are SGDLS and YYNGEE. The V gene lost 0 bases and the J gene lost 4 bases, with 14 bases spanning the gap. Here the CDR3 DNA reads TGTGCCAGCAGCGTAGGATTAGGGGGAAAGTACGAGCAGTACTTC. It specifies CASSVGLGGKYEQYF.

CDR3 region: CASSLAGSGSAWQETQYF. The CDR3, as DNA: TGTGCCAGCAGCTTGGCGGGTAGCGGGAGCGCGTGGCAAGAGACCCAGTACTTC. The chain links TRBV5-8 to TRBJ2-5; 9 bases line up with TRBD2. Germline V gene lookup returns CDR1 SGHTS and CDR2 YDEGEE. The ends lost 0 bases at V and 2 bases at J; junction bases unmatched: 11. The CDR3 consists of 18 residues.

This clone was counted a few times. This chain links TRBV2 with TRBJ1-3, with D unresolved. The CDR3 is 14 residues long. Germline values: CDR1 SNHLY, CDR2 FYNNEI. Trimming removed 7 bases from V and 1 base from J, with 11 bases in between. The CDR3 sequence is CASKRGDSGNTIYF. In DNA form, the CDR3 reads TGTGCCAGCAAGCGCGGGGATTCTGGAAACACCATATATTTT. The variable domain in full, completed from reference TRBV2 and TRBJ1-3, reads EPEVTQTPSHQVTQMGQEVILRCVPISNHLYFYWYRQILGQKVEFLVSFYNNEISEKSEIFDDQFSVERPDGSNFTLKIRSTKLEDSAMYFCASKRGDSGNTIYFGEGSWLTVV.

The V call is TRBV21-1, the J call TRBJ1-5; the D call in the table, TRBD1, was not verified against the DNA. TRBV21-1 is marked as a pseudogene. There are 16 residues in the CDR3. Written as DNA, the CDR3 is TGTGCCAGCAGCAAAGTTTTGACAGGCAGCAATCAGCCCCAGCATTTT. Amino acids: CASSKVLTGSNQPQHF.

V gene TRBV28 combines with J gene TRBJ1-6; D unclear. Germline CDR1 is MDHEN and CDR2 is SYDVKM. The CDR3 is made up of 11 amino acids. V was trimmed by 4 bases and J by 15 bases, leaving 10 bases between them. The CDR3 here is CASSSPGGLHF. The DNA for the CDR3 is TGTGCCAGCAGTTCACCCGGCGGCCTCCACTTT.

The J gene is TRBJ2-7, the V gene TRBV7-9; 7 bases align to TRBD2. This CDR3 has 16 amino acids. Germline trimming cut 7 bases from V and 3 bases from J; bases unmatched to any gene: 15. Germline CDR1 SEHNR, CDR2 FQNEAQ (reference sequence). CDR3 in DNA: TGTGCCAGCACCTCATCAGGGACTACAGGACTCTACGAGCAGTACTTC. Translated, it gives CASTSSGTTGLYEQYF.

This clone was seen only once. The V and J genes are TRBV7-6 and TRBJ2-1; TRBD1 is a possible D gene (6 bases). Trimming took 4 bases from V and 10 from J, leaving 17 bases between them. Germline CDR1 is SGHVS and CDR2 is FNYEAQ. This CDR3 contains 14 residues. DNA of the CDR3: TGTGCCAGCAGCTCCAGGGGTCTTAGCGCAGAGCAGTTCTTC. Its protein is CASSSRGLSAEQFF.

The gene calls are TRBV5-1 and TRBJ1-2, with D perhaps TRBD1 (5 bases). Per germline, CDR1 SGHRS and CDR2 YFSETQ. The CDR3 covers 13 residues. V dropped 2 bases and J dropped 4 bases, with 9 bases sitting between them. The DNA for the CDR3 is TGCGCCAGCAGCTTAGGGACGCGCTATGGCTACACCTTC. As protein: CASSLGTRYGYTF.

The chain has TRBV18 and TRBJ2-7; no firm D call. This CDR3 contains 12 residues. Germline V gene sequence: CDR1 KGHSH, CDR2 LQKENI. Trimming pared 6 bases from V and 4 bases from J, leaving 10 bases between. CDR3: CASSKEYYEQYF. DNA for the CDR3: TGTGCCAGCTCCAAGGAGTATTACGAGCAGTACTTC.

J is TRBJ2-6 and V is TRBV15; D remains ambiguous. The CDR3 consists of 16 residues. From germline, CDR1 is LNHNV and CDR2 YYDKDF (reference sequence). The germline V and J ends were trimmed by 3 bases and 0 bases, with 9 bases remaining between them. The CDR3: CATSREHRSGANVLTF. CDR3 nucleotide sequence: TGTGCCACCAGCAGGGAACACCGCTCTGGGGCCAACGTCCTGACTTTC.

The chain joins TRBV7-9 to TRBJ2-1; 11 nucleotides agree with TRBD1. The junction had 3 bases not matched to a gene; V was cut back by 3 bases and J by 5 bases. Germline assignment: CDR1 SEHNR and CDR2 FQNEAQ (reference sequence). CDR3 size: 15 residues. CDR3 loop: CASSFGQGADNEQFF. In DNA, the CDR3 is TGTGCCAGCAGCTTCGGACAGGGGGCGGACAATGAGCAGTTCTTC.